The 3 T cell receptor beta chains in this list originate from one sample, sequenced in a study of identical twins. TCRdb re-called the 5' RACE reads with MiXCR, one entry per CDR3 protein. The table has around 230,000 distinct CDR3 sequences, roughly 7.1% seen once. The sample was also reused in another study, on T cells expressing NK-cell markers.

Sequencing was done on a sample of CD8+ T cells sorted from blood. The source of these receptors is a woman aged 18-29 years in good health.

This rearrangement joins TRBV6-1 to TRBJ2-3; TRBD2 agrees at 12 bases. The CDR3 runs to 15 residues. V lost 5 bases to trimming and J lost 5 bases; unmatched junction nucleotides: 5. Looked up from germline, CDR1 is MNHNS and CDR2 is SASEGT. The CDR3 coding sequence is TGTGCCAGCAGTAGACTAGCGGGAGTAGGAGATACGCAGTATTTT. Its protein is CASSRLAGVGDTQYF.

CDR3 in amino acids: CASSLGLAAKDEQFF. CDR3 bases: TGCGCCAGCAGCCTAGGACTAGCTGCCAAGGATGAGCAGTTCTTC. The chain recombines TRBV5-1 with TRBJ2-1; the match to TRBD2 covers 8 bases. The ends lost 4 bases at V and 8 bases at J; junction bases unmatched: 11. Per germline, CDR1 SGHRS and CDR2 YFSETQ. The CDR3 is 15 residues long. Variable domain in full (rest from reference TRBV5-1 and TRBJ2-1): KAGVTQTPRYLIKTRGQQVTLSCSPISGHRSVSWYQQTPGQGLQFLFEYFSETQRNKGNFPGRFSGRQFSNSRSEMNVSTLELGDSALYLCASSLGLAAKDEQFFGPGTRLTVL.

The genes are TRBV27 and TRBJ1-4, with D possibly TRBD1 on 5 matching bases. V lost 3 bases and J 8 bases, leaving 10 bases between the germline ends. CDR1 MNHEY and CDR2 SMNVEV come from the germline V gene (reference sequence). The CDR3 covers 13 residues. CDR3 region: CASSFPGGEKLFF. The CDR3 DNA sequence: TGTGCCAGCAGTTTCCCGGGGGGAGAAAAACTGTTTTTT.